Shown below are 23 T cell receptor beta chains from a single sample sequenced in a study of technical replicates of blood from several donors. Libraries were prepared by immunoSEQ multiplex PCR; TCRdb keeps only in-frame clonotypes and omits some of them. The table records tens of thousands of clones, 80% to 95% of them present only once. Sequencing was performed on PBMCs. These receptors originate from a human donor in good health. Some clones in this sample may be carry-over from other donors' samples.

The genes are TRBV7-8 and TRBJ2-7; D is perhaps TRBD2 (6 bases). This CDR3 is built from 15 residues. V was pared by 1 base and J by 6 bases, with 16 bases between. Germline V CDR1 and CDR2: SGHVS, FQNEAQ. CDR3 residues: CASSLVPPPAGEQYF. DNA for the CDR3: TGTGCCAGCAGCTTAGTCCCCCCACCAGCGGGCGAGCAGTACTTC.

The chain links TRBV9 to TRBJ2-2; TRBD1 might be the D (6 bases). Germline values: CDR1 SGDLS, CDR2 YYNGEE. Trimming stripped 5 bases from V and 5 bases from J, with 16 bases between. The CDR3 has 15 amino acids. Here the CDR3 reads CASSAGGMGTGELFF. Here the CDR3 DNA reads TGTGCCAGCAGTGCTGGGGGCATGGGGACCGGGGAGCTGTTTTTT.

The chain joins TRBV4-2 to TRBJ1-3; 9 nucleotides align to TRBD1. V lost 4 bases to trimming and J lost 0 bases; unmatched junction nucleotides: 1. The germline V gene encodes CDR1 LGHNA and CDR2 YNFKEQ. CDR3 length: 15 residues. The CDR3 region is CASSPGQGSGNTIYF. For the CDR3, the DNA is TGTGCCAGCAGCCCGGGACAGGGCTCTGGAAACACCATATATTTT.

V and J are TRBV7-2 and TRBJ2-7; TRBD2 matches at 11 bases. The V gene's germline CDR1 is SGHTA and CDR2 FQGNSA. Trimming removed 8 bases from V and 0 bases from J; junction bases left unmatched: 6. The CDR3 is made up of 15 amino acids. The CDR3 bases are TGTGCCAGCGGGGCGACTAGCGGGGTCTCCTACGAGCAGTACTTC. Residues: CASGATSGVSYEQYF. Full variable domain (remainder filled in from reference TRBV7-2 and TRBJ2-7): GAGVSQSPSNKVTEKGKDVELRCDPISGHTALYWYRQSLGQGLEFLIYFQGNSAPDKSGLPSDRFSAERTGGSVSTLTIQRTQQEDSAVYLCASGATSGVSYEQYFGPGTRLTVT.

The chain couples TRBV7-9 to TRBJ1-1; D gene ambiguous. The germline V and J ends were trimmed by 4 bases and 3 bases, with 6 bases remaining between them. The germline CDR1 and CDR2 sequences are SEHNR and FQNEAQ (reference sequence). The CDR3 covers 12 residues. In DNA form, the CDR3 reads TGTGCCAGCAGCTCTCGGGACACTGAAGCTTTCTTT. Its translation is CASSSRDTEAFF.

The rearrangement uses TRBV21-1 and TRBJ1-2; the listed D gene, TRBD1, was not tested against the DNA. TRBV21-1 is noted as a pseudogene. CDR3 length: 17 amino acids. CDR3 in amino acids: CASSKLLPGAVNYGYTF. DNA of the CDR3: TGTGCCAGCAGCAAACTTCTCCCAGGGGCCGTGAACTATGGCTACACCTTC.

This chain uses TRBV5-1 with TRBJ1-1; D is undetermined. There are 14 residues in the CDR3. Germline lookup yields CDR1 SGHRS and CDR2 YFSETQ. Here the CDR3 reads CASRRGEGVTEAFF. The CDR3 DNA reads TGCGCATCGCGGCGGGGAGAGGGTGTTACTGAAGCTTTCTTT.

This clone is termed medium-sized. V and J are TRBV6-1 and TRBJ2-7; 8 bases agree with TRBD1. CDR1 is MNHNS and CDR2 is SASEGT in the germline V gene. The junction had 4 bases not matched to a gene; V was cut back by 0 bases and J by 0 bases. This CDR3 contains 16 residues. The DNA of the CDR3 is TGTGCCAGCAGTGAAGCGCTCGGGACAGGCTCCTACGAGCAGTACTTC. Protein sequence: CASSEALGTGSYEQYF.

The chain joins TRBV7-9 to TRBJ2-3, with a weak D call TRBD2 (6 bases). This CDR3 comprises 17 residues. V was shortened by 2 bases and J by 1 base, with 16 bases between the two germline ends. The germline CDR1 and CDR2 sequences are SEHNR and FQNEAQ (reference sequence). CDR3 protein: CASSLNFGGARTDTQYF. As DNA, the CDR3 is TGTGCCAGCAGCTTAAATTTCGGCGGGGCGCGCACAGATACGCAGTATTTT.

The chain carries TRBV30 and TRBJ1-1, with TRBD1 matching 7 bases. J was trimmed by 8 bases and V by 5 bases; bases with no gene match: 2. The CDR3 has 10 amino acids. Germline CDR1 and CDR2: GTSNPN and SVGIG (reference sequence). CDR3 protein: CAWGTEEAFF. CDR3 nucleotide sequence: TGTGCCTGGGGGACAGAGGAAGCTTTCTTT. The full variable domain, completed using reference TRBV30 and TRBJ1-1, is SQTIHQWPATLVQPVGSPLSLECTVEGTSNPNLYWYRQAAGRGLQLLFYSVGIGQISSEVPQNLSASRPQDRQFILSSKKLLLSDSGFYLCAWGTEEAFFGQGTRLTVV.

The genes are TRBV6-5 and TRBJ1-5; D gene unclear. Trimming stripped 2 bases from V and 7 bases from J, with 9 bases between. CDR3 length: 13 amino acids. CDR1 and CDR2 from the germline V gene are MNHEY and SVGAGI. CDR3 bases: TGTGCCAGCAGTTACGGCCGGAGCCAGCCCCAGCATTTT. Protein: CASSYGRSQPQHF.

The V call is TRBV4-3, the J call TRBJ2-7; maybe TRBD1 (5 bases). Germline V lookup: CDR1 LGHNA, CDR2 YSLEER. V lost 1 base, J lost 2 bases, and 12 bases lay in between. The CDR3 spans 15 residues. In nucleotides, the CDR3 is TGCGCCAGCAGCCAAGGAATTAGGGGAACCTACGAGCAGTACTTC. Its protein product is CASSQGIRGTYEQYF.

The rearrangement links TRBV5-6 to TRBJ2-6; no firm D call. This CDR3 region has 18 residues. V gave up 4 bases and J gave up 0 bases, with 17 bases separating them. Germline CDR1 SGHDT, CDR2 YYEEEE. CDR3 nucleotide sequence: TGTGCCAGCAGCCCCGGCGGATCGACCTTCTCTGGGGCCAACGTCCTGACTTTC. Residues: CASSPGGSTFSGANVLTF.

V and J are TRBV29-1 and TRBJ2-3, with D perhaps matching TRBD1 (5 bases). Germline V gene sequence: CDR1 SQVTM, CDR2 ANQGSEA. Trimming left V 6 bases short and J 2 bases short, with 12 bases between. The CDR3 runs 13 residues. The CDR3 loop reads CSVGLGSTDTQYF. The CDR3, as DNA: TGCAGCGTGGGGCTCGGCTCCACAGATACGCAGTATTTT.

This rearrangement joins TRBV7-9 to TRBJ2-1; D remains unclear. V was shortened by 10 bases and J by 6 bases, with 13 bases between the two germline ends. The CDR3 has 12 residues. Germline values: CDR1 SEHNR, CDR2 FQNEAQ (reference sequence). DNA for the CDR3: TGTGCCATCCTAACGTTGAGCAATGAGCAGTTCTTC. Translated, it gives CAILTLSNEQFF.

This clone turned up a few times. The chain joins TRBV10-3 to TRBJ1-2, with D hard to call. The germline V gene encodes CDR1 ENHRY and CDR2 SYGVKD. The CDR3 runs 11 residues. The V end was cut by 0 bases, the J end by 7 bases, with 3 bases between. CDR3 in amino acids: CAISESAGYTF. CDR3 bases: TGTGCCATCAGTGAGTCGGCTGGCTACACCTTC.

The chain uses TRBV7-2 and TRBJ1-5; TRBD1 aligns across 7 bases. CDR3 length: 13 amino acids. V gave up 5 bases and J gave up 4 bases; unmatched junction bases: 2. Germline V lookup: CDR1 SGHTA, CDR2 FQGNSA. The CDR3 loop reads CASSPDRNQPQHF. In DNA form, the CDR3 reads TGTGCCAGCAGCCCGGACAGGAATCAGCCCCAGCATTTT.

CDR3 amino acids: CASSQADFLGTGYNEQFF. CDR3 DNA sequence: TGCGCCAGCAGCCAAGCGGACTTTCTTGGGACAGGGTACAATGAGCAGTTCTTC. The V gene is TRBV4-1, the J gene TRBJ2-1; 9 bases are a match to TRBD1. The CDR3 is 18 amino acids. CDR1 and CDR2 (germline): MGHRA, YSYEKL. J was trimmed by 4 bases and V by 1 base; bases with no gene match: 11.

In its sample, this clone was seen once. This chain joins TRBV7-2 and TRBJ2-7, with D uncertain. The V and J ends lost 2 bases and 9 bases respectively, with 20 bases between them. Germline V gene sequence: CDR1 SGHTA, CDR2 FQGNSA. The CDR3 is 15 amino acids. CDR3 nucleotides: TGTGCCAGCAGCTTACGGCGACTCCGCGCGTCCGCGCAGTACTTC. Protein sequence: CASSLRRLRASAQYF.

The chain recombines TRBV9 with TRBJ1-3, with no clear D. CDR1 is SGDLS, CDR2 YYNGEE, per germline. CDR3 size: 16 residues. V lost 3 bases, J lost 0 bases, and 13 bases lay in between. The CDR3 bases are TGTGCCAGCAGCGCCGCCGGGAGATCCTCTGGAAACACCATATATTTT. Encoded protein: CASSAAGRSSGNTIYF.

The chain uses TRBV6-1 and TRBJ1-3, with D possibly being TRBD1 (6 bases). CDR3 length: 14 amino acids. Trimming stripped 6 bases from V and 3 bases from J, with 12 bases between. CDR1 and CDR2 from the germline V gene are MNHNS and SASEGT. The CDR3 bases are TGTGCCAGCAGGGCACAGGGAGTTGGAAACACCATATATTTT. This encodes CASRAQGVGNTIYF.

The chain employs TRBV7-3 and TRBJ2-7; 9 bases fit TRBD2. The V gene's germline CDR1 is SGHTA and CDR2 FQGTGA. The ends lost 2 bases at V and 0 bases at J; junction bases unmatched: 2. This CDR3 spans 15 amino acids. As DNA, the CDR3 is TGTGCCAGCAGCTTACAGCGGGGGGCCTCCTACGAGCAGTACTTC. The encoded protein is CASSLQRGASYEQYF.

This chain links TRBV28 with TRBJ2-1; the match to TRBD2 covers 7 bases. This CDR3 has 14 amino acids. Germline-derived CDR1 and CDR2 are MDHEN and SYDVKM. V trimming: 2 bases; J trimming: 5 bases; junction bases outside the gene matches: 3. CDR3 sequence reads: CASSLPAGHNEQFF. The CDR3 nucleotides read TGTGCCAGCAGTTTACCAGCGGGACACAATGAGCAGTTCTTC.